This T cell receptor beta chain stems from a study of cytomegalovirus exposure and HLA in healthy donors. As for this clone: Its antigen is still unknown.

PCR was performed using 60 Vbeta and 13 Jbeta primers. Using immunoSEQ multiplex PCR, the repertoire was profiled, and TCRdb retains in-frame clones only, with some absent. The repertoire holds around 180,000 clones, about three quarters seen once, with less than 1.6% in the top ten. Findings of the study overall: Later analysis revealed greater clonal expansion in HLA-associated TCR beta chains than in equally common others. It was likely that a cluster of highly shared sequence variants was a sequencing artifact. In an earlier analysis, about 87% or about 30%: the productive usage of most TCR beta V segments. Among TCR beta chains, those listed as cytomegalovirus-associated numbered 164.

This TCR was recovered from a girl aged 10-17 years in good health and CMV-seronegative. Sequences were obtained from PBMCs.

CDR3 bases: TGTGCCAGCAGTGATTTGACAGGGGGCTACGAGCAGTACTTC. Its translation: CASSDLTGGYEQYF. The gene calls are TRBV6-1 and TRBJ2-7, with 9 bases lining up with TRBD1. Trimming removed 3 bases from V and 3 bases from J; junction bases left unmatched: 3. Germline assignment: CDR1 MNHNS and CDR2 SASEGT. The CDR3 covers 14 residues.